This TCR beta chain was sequenced during a study of blood T cell repertoires in COVID-19. Overall study: Some COVID-19 samples were acute and others convalescent; all came from the United States, Italy and Spain. PBMCs, B-cell-depleted T cells, or T cells were the source of the cDNA or gDNA that made up the material.

Germline-derived CDR1 and CDR2 are SGHTA and FQGNSA. V shed 5 bases, J shed 0 bases, and the junction held 3 bases outside the gene matches. The CDR3 runs to 15 residues. In the authors' workflow: Estimated nucleated cell counts came from reference gene primer amplification. Sequencing used immunoSEQ multiplex PCR; TCRdb keeps in-frame clones, though not all of them. From that table come the V and J calls and clone size; the DNA was used to work out D and trimming. The sample holds roughly 100,000 clones, 75% to 90% seen once. The V and J genes are TRBV7-2 and TRBJ2-2; TRBD1 aligns across 7 bases. This TCR was sampled from a man between 45 and 60 years old with acute or convalescent COVID-19. The sample was peripheral blood. The CDR3 is CASSRDRANTGELFF. CDR3 bases: TGTGCCAGCAGCAGGGACAGAGCGAACACCGGGGAGCTGTTTTTT.